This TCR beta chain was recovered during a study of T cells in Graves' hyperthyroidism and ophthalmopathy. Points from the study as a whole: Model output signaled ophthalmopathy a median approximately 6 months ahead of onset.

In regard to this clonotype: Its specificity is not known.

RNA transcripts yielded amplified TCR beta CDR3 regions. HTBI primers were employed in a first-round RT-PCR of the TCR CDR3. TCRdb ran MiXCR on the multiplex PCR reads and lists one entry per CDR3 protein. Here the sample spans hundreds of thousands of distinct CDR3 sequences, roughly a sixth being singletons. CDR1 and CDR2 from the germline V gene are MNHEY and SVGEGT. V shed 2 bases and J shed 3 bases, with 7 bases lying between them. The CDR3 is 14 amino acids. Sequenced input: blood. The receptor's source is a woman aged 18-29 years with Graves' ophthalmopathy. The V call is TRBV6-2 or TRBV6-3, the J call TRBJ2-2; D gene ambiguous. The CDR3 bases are TGTGCCAGCAGTTACAGGCAGTACACCGGGGAGCTGTTTTTT. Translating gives CASSYRQYTGELFF.